These 26 T cell receptor beta chains were all obtained from the same sample, sequenced in a study of response to subunit inactivated influenza vaccine. One entry per CDR3 protein results from TCRdb running MiXCR on the RT-PCR reads. The sample records 490,000 or so distinct CDR3 sequences, approximately 7.7% being singletons. Sample: PBMCs from blood, taken less than 30 months after vaccination. These receptors all come from a man aged 50 to 69 who received an inactivated influenza vaccine.

This chain links TRBV27 with TRBJ2-1; 14 positions match TRBD2. CDR3 length equals 17 residues. Looked up from germline, CDR1 is MNHEY and CDR2 is SMNVEV (reference sequence). The J segment lost 5 bases and the V segment lost 2 bases, leaving 5 bases of the junction unmatched. The CDR3 reads CASSLGGLAGVDNEQFF. CDR3 DNA: TGTGCCAGCAGTTTAGGGGGACTAGCGGGAGTGGACAATGAGCAGTTCTTC.

The chain combines TRBV12-3 or TRBV12-4 with TRBJ1-1; 8 nucleotides align to TRBD1. The CDR3 is 12 amino acids. V dropped 6 bases and J dropped 11; count of bases not matched to a gene: 8. CDR3 residues: CASRDRVGFAFF. The CDR3, as DNA: TGTGCCAGCAGGGACAGGGTAGGATTCGCTTTCTTT.

The genes are TRBV7-8 and TRBJ2-3; the match to TRBD2 covers 7 bases. From germline, CDR1 is SGHVS and CDR2 FQNEAQ. V trimming: 5 bases; J trimming: 4 bases; junction bases outside the gene matches: 12. The CDR3 is 16 residues long. The CDR3 region has the DNA TGTGCCAGCAGCCCCTGGGACTATACCCGCCCAGATACGCAGTATTTT. Translated, it gives CASSPWDYTRPDTQYF.

The gene calls are TRBV4-3 and TRBJ2-1; D call uncertain. Germline CDR1 reads LGHNA; CDR2 reads YSLEER. The V and J ends lost 0 bases and 7 bases respectively, with 13 bases between them. The CDR3 covers 15 residues. The CDR3 DNA sequence: TGCGCCAGCAGCCAAGACTATACCCCCCGGAATGAGCAGTTCTTC. It yields the protein CASSQDYTPRNEQFF.

This chain connects TRBV19 to TRBJ2-3, with D unclear. Germline CDR1 reads LNHDA; CDR2 reads SQIVND (reference sequence). With 4 bases removed from V and 2 bases from J, the gap between germline ends came to 16 bases. The CDR3 is 16 residues long. CDR3 in amino acids: CASSSRILHITDTQYF. The CDR3 bases are TGTGCCAGTAGTAGTAGAATCCTCCATATCACAGATACGCAGTATTTT. The full variable domain, with the rest looked up from reference TRBV19 and TRBJ2-3, is DGGITQSPKYLFRKEGQNVTLSCEQNLNHDAMYWYRQDPGQGLRLIYYSQIVNDFQKGDIAEGYSVSREKKESFPLTVTSAQKNPTAFYLCASSSRILHITDTQYFGPGTRLTVL.

This clonotype was seen only a few times. The V gene is TRBV6-2 or TRBV6-3, the J gene TRBJ1-5, with 9 bases aligning to TRBD1. After removal of 6 bases from V and 4 bases from J, the junction contained 7 bases not matched to a gene. The CDR3 is 15 residues long. Germline assignment: CDR1 MNHEY and CDR2 SVGEGT. CDR3 sequence reads: CASSPWDRVNQPQHF. The CDR3 DNA sequence: TGTGCCAGCAGCCCGTGGGACAGGGTAAATCAGCCCCAGCATTTT.

The chain is built from TRBV7-9 and TRBJ2-1, with 10 positions matching TRBD2. Germline-derived CDR1 and CDR2 are SEHNR and FQNEAQ (reference sequence). The CDR3 contains 15 residues. The V gene end was trimmed by 5 bases and the J gene end by 7 bases; junction bases not matched to a gene: 8. The CDR3 region has the DNA TGTGCCAGCAGCCGGACTAGCGGCAGCTCGAATGAGCAGTTCTTC. It encodes CASSRTSGSSNEQFF. Combining the CDR3 with reference TRBV7-9 and TRBJ2-1 gives the whole variable domain DTGVSQNPRHKITKRGQNVTFRCDPISEHNRLYWYRQTLGQGPEFLTYFQNEAQLEKSRLLSDRFSAERPKGSFSTLEIQRTEQGDSAMYLCASSRTSGSSNEQFFGPGTRLTVL.

This chain links TRBV5-8 with TRBJ2-7; 7 bases line up with TRBD1. The CDR3 totals 17 residues. Losses at the gene ends were 0 bases for V and 0 bases for J; bases not matched to a gene: 9. Per the germline V gene, CDR1 is SGHTS and CDR2 is YDEGEE. The CDR3 nucleotides are TGTGCCAGCAGCTTGGGACAGGGCAAGTTCCGCTCCTACGAGCAGTACTTC. It translates to CASSLGQGKFRSYEQYF.

This clonotype was seen a few times. The J gene is TRBJ1-3, the V gene TRBV6-1; D call uncertain. The CDR3 is 14 amino acids. V shed 0 bases and J shed 3 bases, with 6 bases lying between them. Germline CDR1 is MNHNS and CDR2 is SASEGT. The DNA for the CDR3 is TGTGCCAGCAGTGAAGCTATTAATGGAAACACCATATATTTT. Amino acids: CASSEAINGNTIYF.

This clonotype was observed a few times. The CDR3 DNA is TGTGCCAGCAGCTTACAGGGTTGGGGCAATGAGCAGTTCTTC. Its protein product is CASSLQGWGNEQFF. The genes are TRBV7-8 and TRBJ2-1, with D tentatively TRBD1 (5 bases). CDR3 length: 14 residues. CDR1 is SGHVS, CDR2 FQNEAQ, per germline. The germline V and J ends were trimmed by 2 bases and 6 bases, with 11 bases remaining between them.

The chain uses TRBV5-1 and TRBJ1-1; 7 bases are a match to TRBD1. V was pared by 0 bases and J by 5 bases, with 1 base of the junction left unmatched. The CDR3 is 13 residues long. The V gene's germline CDR1 is SGHRS and CDR2 YFSETQ. The CDR3 region is CASSLADRTEAFF. For the CDR3, the DNA is TGCGCCAGCAGCTTGGCGGACAGGACTGAAGCTTTCTTT.

This clonotype has ten or more counts. The chain joins TRBV28 to TRBJ1-5; D might be TRBD1 (5 bases). Trimming removed 8 bases at V and 3 bases at J, with 11 bases between. CDR3 length: 13 amino acids. Germline assignment: CDR1 MDHEN and CDR2 SYDVKM. The CDR3 reads CASRDGNNQPQHF. The CDR3 coding sequence is TGTGCCAGCCGGGACGGTAACAATCAGCCCCAGCATTTT.

This clonotype was counted between two and nine times. The chain uses TRBV28 and TRBJ1-5, with unresolved D. V lost 2 bases, J lost 9 bases, and 17 bases lay in between. The CDR3 length is 15 residues. CDR1 is MDHEN and CDR2 is SYDVKM in the germline V gene. CDR3 region: CASSLNLGGVWPQHF. The CDR3 DNA reads as TGTGCCAGCAGTTTAAACCTTGGTGGGGTTTGGCCCCAGCATTTT.

V is TRBV20-1 and J is TRBJ2-3; 8 bases line up with TRBD2. There are 14 residues in the CDR3. The germline V gene encodes CDR1 DFQATT and CDR2 SNEGSKA (reference sequence). CDR3 sequence reads: CTTRRTSKEDTQYF. For the CDR3, the DNA is TGCACCACCCGACGGACTAGCAAGGAAGATACGCAGTATTTT.

This clonotype was counted only a few times. The CDR3 bases are TGTGCCAGCAGTGGAGGGGACCCTAGCACAGATACGCAGTATTTT. The encoded protein is CASSGGDPSTDTQYF. This chain connects TRBV6-1 to TRBJ2-3; D tentatively reads TRBD1 or TRBD2 (5 bases each). CDR1 is MNHNS, CDR2 SASEGT, per germline. The ends were cut back, 4 bases at V and 0 bases at J, with 11 bases in the middle. The CDR3 is 15 residues long.

The chain couples TRBV6-2 or TRBV6-3 to TRBJ1-1; D is unclear. V gave up 6 bases and J gave up 1 base, with 12 bases separating them. Germline CDR1 MNHEY, CDR2 SVGEGT. This CDR3 is 14 amino acids long. The CDR3 spells CASRRTDTNTEAFF. In DNA form, the CDR3 reads TGTGCCAGCAGAAGAACAGACACGAACACTGAAGCTTTCTTT.

This clonotype was seen at least ten times. This sequence joins TRBV6-6 and TRBJ1-1, with D unresolved. CDR1 is MNHNY and CDR2 is SVGAGI in the germline V gene (reference sequence). The CDR3 spans 13 residues. Trimming took off 4 bases at V and 3 bases at J, with 9 bases between the two ends. As DNA, the CDR3 is TGTGCCAGCAGTTTAGTGGCCGACACTGAAGCTTTCTTT. This encodes CASSLVADTEAFF.

V usage is TRBV25-1 and J usage is TRBJ1-1, with a possible D match to TRBD1 (6 bases). The V gene lost 1 base and the J gene lost 4 bases, with 7 bases spanning the gap. Per the germline V gene, CDR1 is MGHDK and CDR2 is SYGVNS. The CDR3 has 13 residues. CDR3: CASSESGATEAFF. In DNA form, the CDR3 reads TGTGCCAGCAGTGAATCGGGGGCCACTGAAGCTTTCTTT.

This clonotype was observed many times. V is TRBV5-1 and J is TRBJ2-2; TRBD2 agrees at 11 bases. CDR1 is SGHRS and CDR2 is YFSETQ in the germline V gene. The CDR3 has 18 amino acids. With V trimmed by 5 bases and J by 5 bases, 14 bases remained unmatched. Written as DNA, the CDR3 is TGCGCCAGCAGAGGAGGGGGCCTAGCGGGAGGAGGAACCGGGGAGCTGTTTTTT. It yields the protein CASRGGGLAGGGTGELFF.

This clonotype was found many times. The chain employs TRBV11-2 and TRBJ2-2; D is unresolved. CDR1 SGHAT and CDR2 FQNNGV come from the germline V gene. The CDR3 loop spans 16 amino acids. Trimming shortened V by 3 bases and J by 2 bases, and 13 bases separated the two germline ends. The CDR3 loop is CASSFRRQVNTGELFF. In DNA form, the CDR3 reads TGTGCCAGCAGCTTTAGGCGGCAGGTTAACACCGGGGAGCTGTTTTTT.

This chain links TRBV12-3 or TRBV12-4 with TRBJ1-1; TRBD1 is a possible D gene (5 bases). The ends were cut back, 7 bases at V and 2 bases at J, with 14 bases in the middle. The CDR3 loop spans 14 amino acids. The CDR3 bases are TGTGCCAGCAAACCTAGGACAACAAACACTGAAGCTTTCTTT. Its translation is CASKPRTTNTEAFF.

This clonotype has just a few counts. The chain joins TRBV14 to TRBJ2-5; D is ambiguous. V was trimmed by 4 bases and J by 0 bases, leaving 12 bases between them. Germline V gene data show CDR1 as SGHDN and CDR2 as FVKESK. The CDR3 is 15 amino acids. The CDR3 DNA sequence: TGTGCCAGCAGCCCATCCAGGCGGTACCAAGAGACCCAGTACTTC. Protein: CASSPSRRYQETQYF.

The sample holds a few counts of this clonotype. V gene TRBV11-2 combines with J gene TRBJ2-5; 8 bases line up with TRBD1. CDR1 and CDR2 (germline): SGHAT, FQNNGV. V lost 5 bases and J lost 2; bases outside the gene matches: 7. There are 15 residues in the CDR3. In DNA, the CDR3 is TGTGCCAGCAGCCGATCGACAGGGGAACAAGAGACCCAGTACTTC. Translated, it gives CASSRSTGEQETQYF.

This clonotype was counted at least ten times. The chain recombines TRBV5-1 with TRBJ2-2; 7 bases map to TRBD1. Germline lookup yields CDR1 SGHRS and CDR2 YFSETQ. The V segment lost 0 bases and the J segment 0 bases; nucleotides outside the gene matches: 2. The CDR3 length is 16 residues. The CDR3 bases are TGCGCCAGCAGCTTGGACAGGGGCGCGAACACCGGGGAGCTGTTTTTT. Encoded protein: CASSLDRGANTGELFF.

The chain combines TRBV6-2 or TRBV6-3 with TRBJ2-7; a weak D match, TRBD1 (6 bases). Germline assignment: CDR1 MNHEY and CDR2 SVGEGT. V lost 7 bases to trimming and J lost 1 base, with 14 bases between them. The CDR3 runs to 14 residues. The chain's CDR3 is CASNHRTESYEQYF. CDR3 nucleotide sequence: TGTGCCAGCAATCATAGGACAGAGTCCTACGAGCAGTACTTC.

This clonotype was counted only a few times. The CDR3 region has the DNA TGTGCCAGCAGCCCGAACAGGGTAGCTAATGAAAAACTGTTTTTT. Protein: CASSPNRVANEKLFF. The V and J genes are TRBV7-8 and TRBJ1-4; TRBD1 might be the D (6 bases). The V gene's germline CDR1 is SGHVS and CDR2 FQNEAQ. V was trimmed by 5 bases and J by 3 bases, leaving 13 bases between them. This CDR3 contains 15 residues. Full variable domain (remainder filled in from reference TRBV7-8 and TRBJ1-4): GAGVSQSPRYKVAKRGQDVALRCDPISGHVSLFWYQQALGQGPEFLTYFQNEAQLDKSGLPSDRFFAERPEGSVSTLKIQRTQQEDSAVYLCASSPNRVANEKLFFGSGTQLSVL.